These 22 T cell receptor beta chains were all obtained from the same sample, sequenced in a study of neurological immune-mediated disorders. TCRdb called the 5' RACE reads again in MiXCR, with one record for every CDR3 protein. The sample consists of about 37,000 distinct CDR3 sequences, 11% of them appearing once. Sequencing was performed on CD4+ T cells from blood. These receptors were obtained from a woman aged 25 to 39 with HTLV-1-associated myelopathy (HAM/TSP).

This chain links TRBV9 with TRBJ1-1; D ambiguous. CDR1 is SGDLS, CDR2 YYNGEE, per germline. The CDR3 covers 13 residues. Trimming took off 4 bases at V and 0 bases at J, with 7 bases between the two ends. The CDR3, as DNA: TGTGCCAGCAGCCCTTACTTGAACACTGAAGCTTTCTTT. Translation: CASSPYLNTEAFF.

This clonotype showed up many times. The gene calls are TRBV2 and TRBJ2-3; perhaps TRBD2 as D (5 bases). In germline, CDR1 is SNHLY, CDR2 FYNNEI. V shed 6 bases and J shed 6 bases, with 19 bases lying between them. CDR3 length: 15 amino acids. CDR3 nucleotides: TGTGCCAGCAGGCAAGCGCTAGCCTCGCCTGATACGCAGTATTTT. Amino acids: CASRQALASPDTQYF. Filled out from reference TRBV2 and TRBJ2-3, the complete variable domain reads EPEVTQTPSHQVTQMGQEVILRCVPISNHLYFYWYRQILGQKVEFLVSFYNNEISEKSEIFDDQFSVERPDGSNFTLKIRSTKLEDSAMYFCASRQALASPDTQYFGPGTRLTVL.

This clonotype was detected many times. The V and J genes are TRBV20-1 and TRBJ2-1; TRBD2 aligns across 14 bases. The CDR3 consists of 16 residues. CDR1 is DFQATT, CDR2 SNEGSKA, per germline (reference sequence). The ends lost 3 bases at V and 2 bases at J; junction bases unmatched: 3. CDR3 residues: CSARTSGGVAYNEQFF. The CDR3 DNA follows: TGCAGTGCTAGGACTAGCGGGGGGGTGGCCTACAATGAGCAGTTCTTC.

The sample holds many counts of this clonotype. The chain has TRBV5-1 and TRBJ2-7; 10 bases are shared with TRBD1. Germline-derived CDR1 and CDR2 are SGHRS and YFSETQ. This CDR3 comprises 14 residues. With 4 bases clipped from V and 3 bases from J, the junction kept 4 bases outside the gene matches. In nucleotides, the CDR3 is TGCGCCAGCAGCCACCGGGACAGGGGCTACGAGCAGTACTTC. Protein product: CASSHRDRGYEQYF.

Relative to its sample, this clonotype is medium-sized. The chain combines TRBV14 with TRBJ2-4; D possibly uses TRBD1 or TRBD2 (5 bases each). The CDR3 is 14 residues long. CDR1 and CDR2 from the germline V gene are SGHDN and FVKESK. The V end was cut by 0 bases, the J end by 9 bases, with 12 bases between. The CDR3 reads CASSQEAGSRIQYF. CDR3 DNA sequence: TGTGCCAGCAGCCAAGAGGCAGGGAGTCGCATTCAGTACTTC. Looking up the rest from reference TRBV14 and TRBJ2-4 gives the full variable domain: EAGVTQFPSHSVIEKGQTVTLRCDPISGHDNLYWYRRVMGKEIKFLLHFVKESKQDESGMPNNRFLAERTGGTYSTLKVQPAELEDSGVYFCASSQEAGSRIQYFGAGTRLSVL.

This clonotype was counted at least ten times. This chain connects TRBV20-1 to TRBJ2-3, with no clear D. The CDR3 has 15 residues. The germline V gene encodes CDR1 DFQATT and CDR2 SNEGSKA (reference sequence). With 6 bases removed from V and 0 bases from J, the gap between germline ends came to 16 bases. CDR3 residues: CSAQPPTGSTDTQYF. For the CDR3, the DNA is TGCAGTGCCCAACCCCCGACCGGGAGCACAGATACGCAGTATTTT.

This clonotype showed up many times. This sequence joins TRBV5-6 and TRBJ2-7; tentative D call: TRBD1 (5 bases). The CDR3 runs to 12 residues. Between the trimmed V and J ends, which lost 4 bases and 4 bases, there was a span of 9 bases. Germline CDR1 is SGHDT and CDR2 is YYEEEE. The CDR3 loop is CASSRQLYEQYF. CDR3 DNA: TGTGCCAGCAGCCGACAGCTATACGAGCAGTACTTC.

This clonotype showed up many times. The chain recombines TRBV20-1 with TRBJ1-5; 10 nucleotides align to TRBD1. The CDR3 spans 17 residues. Germline-derived CDR1 and CDR2 are DFQATT and SNEGSKA (reference sequence). Germline trimming cut 5 bases from V and 0 bases from J; bases unmatched to any gene: 10. Here the CDR3 DNA reads TGCAGTGCTCCGCTACCGGGACAGGGGTATAGCAATCAGCCCCAGCATTTT. Amino acids: CSAPLPGQGYSNQPQHF.

At least ten counts were recorded for this clonotype. The rearrangement uses TRBV5-1 and TRBJ2-1; weak D call: TRBD1 (5 bases). The CDR3 is 12 amino acids. The V gene lost 7 bases and the J gene lost 5 bases, with 10 bases spanning the gap. CDR1 is SGHRS and CDR2 is YFSETQ in the germline V gene. The DNA for the CDR3 is TGCGCCAGCTCCCGACAGAACAATGAGCAGTTCTTC. Its protein is CASSRQNNEQFF.

This clonotype occurred a few times. The junction departs from the called germline gene at one end, perhaps through a read error. The V call is TRBV6-6, the J call TRBJ2-2; D unclear. Germline CDR1 MNHNY, CDR2 SVGAGI (reference sequence). CDR3 length: 13 residues. The CDR3 reads CAGSSANTGELFF. The CDR3, as DNA: TGTGCCGGCAGTTCCGCGAATACCGGGGAGCTGTTTTTT.

In this sample, this clonotype turned up many times. This sequence joins TRBV5-6 and TRBJ2-2; 8 nucleotides align to TRBD1. Germline V gene data show CDR1 as SGHDT and CDR2 as YYEEEE. V trimming: 5 bases; J trimming: 2 bases; junction bases outside the gene matches: 8. The CDR3 consists of 16 residues. The DNA of the CDR3 is TGTGCCAGCAGGAAGACAGGGGACAAAAACACCGGGGAGCTGTTTTTT. This translates into CASRKTGDKNTGELFF.

In its sample, this clonotype was seen many times. This rearrangement joins TRBV20-1 to TRBJ1-5, with no clear D. The CDR3 is 14 amino acids. Germline-derived CDR1 and CDR2 are DFQATT and SNEGSKA (reference sequence). The germline V and J ends were trimmed by 6 bases and 7 bases, with 19 bases remaining between them. The CDR3 here is CSAQPGGLGQPQHF. The DNA of the CDR3 is TGCAGTGCCCAACCGGGCGGACTAGGGCAGCCCCAGCATTTT.

This clonotype was recorded at least ten times. The chain links TRBV29-1 to TRBJ2-7; 8 bases line up with TRBD1. CDR3 length: 13 amino acids. The V and J ends lost 7 bases and 4 bases, in that order; junction bases with no gene match: 9. CDR1 is SQVTM and CDR2 is ANQGSEA in the germline V gene. The CDR3 loop is CSAGQGSPYEQYF. For the CDR3, the DNA is TGCAGCGCCGGACAGGGTTCACCTTACGAGCAGTACTTC.

This clonotype has ten or more counts. This chain uses TRBV12-3 or TRBV12-4 with TRBJ2-6; D is unresolved. The CDR3 is 13 amino acids. Between the trimmed V and J ends, which lost 3 bases and 3 bases, there was a span of 3 bases. The chain's CDR3 is CASSFDGANVLTF. In nucleotides, the CDR3 is TGTGCCAGCAGTTTTGATGGGGCCAACGTCCTGACTTTC.

This clonotype was seen at least ten times. The chain combines TRBV5-1 with TRBJ2-2; unclear D gene. Trimming took off 0 bases at V and 1 base at J, with 10 bases between the two ends. Germline V gene sequence: CDR1 SGHRS, CDR2 YFSETQ. The CDR3 length is 16 residues. The CDR3 region has the DNA TGCGCCAGCAGCTTGGGGAGTACGGGGAACACCGGGGAGCTGTTTTTT. Its protein is CASSLGSTGNTGELFF.

The genes are TRBV5-1 and TRBJ2-7; D gene unclear. The CDR3 loop spans 14 amino acids. The germline CDR1 and CDR2 sequences are SGHRS and YFSETQ. Trimming shortened V by 1 base and J by 3 bases, and 11 bases separated the two germline ends. CDR3 loop: CASSLMPTFYEQYF. The DNA for the CDR3 is TGCGCCAGCAGCTTGATGCCAACTTTCTACGAGCAGTACTTC.

This clonotype was counted many times. The rearrangement joins TRBV12-3 or TRBV12-4 to TRBJ2-1, with 8 bases lining up with TRBD1. J gave up 9 bases and V 5 bases, and 3 bases lay outside the gene matches. The CDR3 has 12 residues. The CDR3 loop reads CASSNRGTEQFF. In DNA form, the CDR3 reads TGTGCCAGCAGTAACAGGGGGACTGAGCAGTTCTTC.

The sample holds many counts of this clonotype. The chain has TRBV15 and TRBJ1-5; possibly TRBD1 for D (5 bases). CDR1 is LNHNV and CDR2 is YYDKDF in the germline V gene (reference sequence). Trimming shortened V by 0 bases and J by 5 bases, and 11 bases separated the two germline ends. The CDR3 covers 15 residues. CDR3 DNA sequence: TGTGCCACCAGCAGAGAAGGCAGGGCTTATCAGCCCCAGCATTTT. Its protein product is CATSREGRAYQPQHF.

This clonotype came up many times. The V call is TRBV7-2, the J call TRBJ2-2; weak D call: TRBD1 (5 bases). Deletions cut 5 bases from V and 6 bases from J, with 13 bases between. The CDR3 is 14 amino acids. From germline, CDR1 is SGHTA and CDR2 FQGNSA. The CDR3 bases are TGTGCCAGCAGCCCCGACAGTTTTTCCGGGGAGCTGTTTTTT. It codes for CASSPDSFSGELFF. Combining the CDR3 with reference TRBV7-2 and TRBJ2-2 gives the whole variable domain GAGVSQSPSNKVTEKGKDVELRCDPISGHTALYWYRQSLGQGLEFLIYFQGNSAPDKSGLPSDRFSAERTGGSVSTLTIQRTQQEDSAVYLCASSPDSFSGELFFGEGSRLTVL.

This clonotype was seen ten or more times. The chain combines TRBV5-1 with TRBJ2-4, with a weak D call TRBD1 (6 bases). The CDR3 loop spans 14 amino acids. Deletions cut 0 bases from V and 6 bases from J, with 10 bases between. Germline lookup yields CDR1 SGHRS and CDR2 YFSETQ. CDR3 residues: CASSLGQDLNIQYF. The CDR3 DNA reads TGCGCCAGCAGCTTGGGACAGGACCTAAACATTCAGTACTTC.

Regarding this clonotype: Because the CDR3 is missing its conserved closing phenylalanine or tryptophan, this is likely a read error. The rearrangement links TRBV5-1 to TRBJ1-3; no definite D call. This CDR3 is built from 15 residues. The germline V gene encodes CDR1 SGHRS and CDR2 YFSETQ. V was pared by 0 bases and J by 0 bases, with 7 bases between. CDR3 residues: CASSLDWVSGNTIYV. Here the CDR3 DNA reads TGCGCCAGCAGCTTGGACTGGGTCTCTGGAAACACCATATATGTT.

This clonotype was seen many times. The chain joins TRBV5-8 to TRBJ1-1; 7 bases are shared with TRBD1. V trimming: 4 bases; J trimming: 8 bases; junction bases outside the gene matches: 5. The CDR3 covers 12 residues. In germline, CDR1 is SGHTS, CDR2 YDEGEE. This chain's CDR3 is CASSTTGTEAFF. The CDR3 DNA is TGTGCCAGCAGCACGACAGGGACCGAAGCTTTCTTT.